This record looks at one T cell receptor beta chain sequence and its context. Its antigen is not identified. The data were taken from a study of cytomegalovirus exposure and HLA in healthy donors. Donors were ostensibly healthy at sampling, although undocumented immune exposures were probable. Whole-study findings and limits: In the analysis, some V segments, TRBV6-2 and TRBV6-3 included, were excluded as indistinguishable. Most TCR sequences proved rare, with some public TCRs found in many donors. Cytomegalovirus status was reportedly diagnosed by the classifier with high specificity and sensitivity.

13 Jbeta primers and 60 Vbeta primers were used for the PCR. The protocol was immunoSEQ multiplex PCR, while the TCRdb copy is restricted to in-frame clones and leaves out a portion. The table lists 95,000 to 150,000 clones, around three fifths of them singletons. This CDR3 contains 13 residues. Germline CDR1 and CDR2: SGHNT and YYREEE (reference sequence). V shed 6 bases and J shed 3 bases, with 12 bases lying between them. Sequenced: PBMCs. The chain recombines TRBV5-4 with TRBJ1-2; TRBD1 might be the D (6 bases). This clonotype was sampled from a woman aged 40-49 years in good health and CMV-seropositive. The CDR3 bases are TGTGCCAGCACCCAAGGGGGGGACTATGGCTACACCTTC. This translates into CASTQGGDYGYTF.